This TCR beta chain was recovered during a study of Ad26.COV2.S vaccination and SARS-CoV-2 variants. With respect to this clone: Its matching antigen is unknown.

The treatment was: 15 to 20 received Ad26.COV2.S at low or high dose, single or two shots; roughly five received placebo; per-sample allocation not given. Sample collection was performed on day 63 after the first vaccine or placebo injection. Trimming took 4 bases from V and 8 from J, leaving 17 bases between them. CDR3 length: 14 amino acids. CDR1 and CDR2 (germline): LGHDT, YNNKEL (reference sequence). Study-level points and caveats: Overall T cell responses may have been underestimated by the analyses of TCR breadth and depth.

Produced via immunoSEQ multiplex PCR; TCRdb's table is partial and in-frame only. The sample lists around 320,000 clones, roughly 84% occurring once. The receptor was isolated from a person aged 18-65 years who received the Ad26.COV2.S COVID-19 vaccine or a placebo. Material: peripheral blood, obtained in a trial of Ad26.COV2.S vaccine versus placebo. The chain carries TRBV3-1 (or the pseudogene TRBV3-2) and TRBJ1-2; a possible D gene is TRBD1 (6 bases). DNA of the CDR3: TGTGCCAGCAGCCGTACGAGAACAGGGAGGGGCTACACCTTC. Translation gives CASSRTRTGRGYTF.